One sample yielded the 19 T cell receptor beta chains listed below, sequenced in a study of radiotherapy plus CTLA-4 blockade in lung cancer (dated by TCRdb to the late 2010s). The protocol used for the library was the immunoSEQ multiplex PCR assay. TCRdb limited this immuneACCESS table to in-frame rearrangements with V and J called. A share of clones is missing; checked studies link under half to unresolved V genes, and the rest is unexplained. In this sample the table shows some 120,000 clones, 81% of which occur a single time. Roughly 3.3% of the sample lies in the top ten. The material was peripheral blood, obtained from a patient treated with radiotherapy plus ipilimumab. These receptors were obtained from a human donor with non-small cell lung cancer that progressed on radiotherapy plus ipilimumab. Some clones in this sample may be carry-over from other donors' samples.

The V and J genes are TRBV28 and TRBJ2-2; 8 bases map to TRBD2. CDR1 and CDR2 from the germline V gene are MDHEN and SYDVKM. The junction had 3 bases not matched to a gene; V was cut back by 10 bases and J by 5 bases. The CDR3 is made up of 12 amino acids. The CDR3 DNA reads TGTGCCACCCGGGGGGGTACCGGGGAGCTGTTTTTT. Amino acid sequence: CATRGGTGELFF.

The chain recombines TRBV7-3 with TRBJ1-1, with a weak D call TRBD1 (5 bases). Germline lookup yields CDR1 SGHTA and CDR2 FQGTGA. Trimming took 8 bases from V and 6 from J, leaving 16 bases between them. The CDR3 consists of 13 residues. The CDR3 spells CASAKGVNAEAFF. The DNA for the CDR3 is TGTGCCAGCGCTAAAGGGGTTAACGCTGAAGCTTTCTTT.

The genes are TRBV5-4 and TRBJ2-5, with 7 bases identical to TRBD1. V was clipped by 5 bases and J by 5 bases; unmatched bases: 15. Germline loops: CDR1 SGHNT, CDR2 YYREEE (reference sequence). This CDR3 is 16 amino acids long. The CDR3 here is CASSSMTGSHEETQYF. CDR3 nucleotides: TGTGCCAGCAGTTCTATGACAGGGTCGCACGAGGAGACCCAGTACTTC.

The chain joins TRBV7-2 to TRBJ2-3; the match to TRBD2 covers 9 bases. After removal of 5 bases from V and 5 bases from J, the junction contained 14 bases not matched to a gene. Germline V gene sequence: CDR1 SGHTA, CDR2 FQGNSA. The CDR3 runs 17 residues. The DNA for the CDR3 is TGTGCCAGCAGCCCTTCCGGGGGTAGCGGGGGCGTAGATACGCAGTATTTT. It codes for CASSPSGGSGGVDTQYF. The full variable domain, its missing parts supplied by reference TRBV7-2 and TRBJ2-3, is GAGVSQSPSNKVTEKGKDVELRCDPISGHTALYWYRQSLGQGLEFLIYFQGNSAPDKSGLPSDRFSAERTGGSVSTLTIQRTQQEDSAVYLCASSPSGGSGGVDTQYFGPGTRLTVL.

The chain employs TRBV27 and TRBJ1-2, with D perhaps TRBD1 (5 bases). Deletions cut 1 base from V and 6 bases from J, with 9 bases between. The germline V gene encodes CDR1 MNHEY and CDR2 SMNVEV (reference sequence). The CDR3 has 13 residues. Written as DNA, the CDR3 is TGTGCCAGCAGTTTATGGGGCAGGGATGGCTACACCTTC. Its translation is CASSLWGRDGYTF.

This clone showed up just once. V and J are TRBV18 and TRBJ2-1; D gene uncertain. Trimming removed 0 bases from V and 15 bases from J, with 15 bases in between. The CDR3 contains 13 residues. Germline CDR1 KGHSH, CDR2 LQKENI. The chain's CDR3 is CASSPPPTAVAFF. CDR3 in DNA: TGTGCCAGCTCACCACCGCCGACGGCTGTGGCGTTCTTC. Full variable domain (missing parts from reference TRBV18 and TRBJ2-1): NAGVMQNPRHLVRRRGQEARLRCSPMKGHSHVYWYRQLPEEGLKFMVYLQKENIIDESGMPKERFSAEFPKEGPSILRIQQVVRGDSAAYFCASSPPPTAVAFFGPGTRLTVL.

This rearrangement joins TRBV5-1 to TRBJ2-1, with D possibly matching TRBD1 (5 bases). Germline CDR1 and CDR2: SGHRS and YFSETQ. CDR3 length: 16 residues. Between the trimmed V and J ends, which lost 0 bases and 0 bases, there was a span of 10 bases. In DNA form, the CDR3 reads TGCGCCAGCAGCTTGGGTGGGGCGATCTCCTACAATGAGCAGTTCTTC. Protein sequence: CASSLGGAISYNEQFF.

The chain has TRBV30 and TRBJ1-5; D gene unclear. Germline CDR1 reads GTSNPN; CDR2 reads SVGIG (reference sequence). Trimming shortened V by 1 base and J by 2 bases, and 6 bases separated the two germline ends. The CDR3 extends over 13 amino acids. DNA of the CDR3: TGTGCCTGGAGTGATGAGGGCAATCAGCCCCAGCATTTT. Amino acid sequence: CAWSDEGNQPQHF.

The CDR3, as DNA: TGTGCCAGCAGCTTTCAGGGAATGGGCTATGGCTACACCTTC. Its translation is CASSFQGMGYGYTF. The chain joins TRBV5-6 to TRBJ1-2; D may be TRBD1 (5 bases). This CDR3 contains 14 residues. In germline, CDR1 is SGHDT, CDR2 YYEEEE. The V and J ends lost 2 bases and 4 bases respectively, with 12 bases between them.

The chain couples TRBV5-1 to TRBJ1-4; the match to TRBD1 covers 9 bases. The germline V gene encodes CDR1 SGHRS and CDR2 YFSETQ. After removal of 1 base from V and 5 bases from J, the junction contained 9 bases not matched to a gene. This CDR3 comprises 17 residues. The CDR3 coding sequence is TGCGCCAGCAGCTTGACGACGGGACAGGGCGGGAATGAAAAACTGTTTTTT. Protein sequence: CASSLTTGQGGNEKLFF.

This rearrangement joins TRBV5-1 to TRBJ1-6, with D hard to call. From germline, CDR1 is SGHRS and CDR2 YFSETQ. This CDR3 is 15 amino acids long. V lost 0 bases, J lost 7 bases, and 11 bases lay in between. CDR3 nucleotides: TGCGCCAGCAGCTTGGACCCGGGAGGGAATTCACCCCTCCACTTT. It is translated as CASSLDPGGNSPLHF.

The count of this clone is one. The chain links TRBV7-9 to TRBJ1-1; D is possibly TRBD1 (6 bases). This CDR3 spans 13 amino acids. Germline V gives CDR1 SEHNR, CDR2 FQNEAQ (reference sequence). V lost 4 bases and J 6 bases, leaving 12 bases between the germline ends. The CDR3 loop reads CASSSLTGSEAFF. CDR3 coding DNA: TGTGCCAGCAGCTCCCTGACAGGCTCTGAAGCTTTCTTT. Supplemented by reference TRBV7-9 and TRBJ1-1, the full variable domain reads DTGVSQNPRHKITKRGQNVTFRCDPISEHNRLYWYRQTLGQGPEFLTYFQNEAQLEKSRLLSDRFSAERPKGSFSTLEIQRTEQGDSAMYLCASSSLTGSEAFFGQGTRLTVV.

This chain connects TRBV7-2 to TRBJ2-3; D is undetermined. The V and J ends lost 1 base and 0 bases respectively, with 8 bases between them. Germline CDR1 SGHTA, CDR2 FQGNSA. This CDR3 has 15 residues. The CDR3 nucleotides are TGTGCCAGCAGCTTAGTCATGTCTAGCACAGATACGCAGTATTTT. Translation gives CASSLVMSSTDTQYF. The full variable domain, its missing parts supplied by reference TRBV7-2 and TRBJ2-3, is GAGVSQSPSNKVTEKGKDVELRCDPISGHTALYWYRQSLGQGLEFLIYFQGNSAPDKSGLPSDRFSAERTGGSVSTLTIQRTQQEDSAVYLCASSLVMSSTDTQYFGPGTRLTVL.

The genes are TRBV6-5 and TRBJ2-3; possible D gene TRBD2, 5 bases. The CDR3 totals 13 residues. V lost 6 bases to trimming and J lost 8 bases, with 15 bases between them. Looked up from germline, CDR1 is MNHEY and CDR2 is SVGAGI. CDR3 sequence reads: CASSLPAAGTQYF. CDR3 DNA sequence: TGTGCCAGCAGCCTTCCCGCCGCGGGTACGCAGTATTTT.

CDR3 protein: CASSPQDFWETQYF. The CDR3 DNA follows: TGTGCCAGCTCACCACAGGACTTTTGGGAGACCCAGTACTTC. This chain joins TRBV18 and TRBJ2-5, with TRBD2 as a possible D gene (5 bases). With 1 base removed from V and 5 bases from J, the gap between germline ends came to 11 bases. The CDR3 contains 14 residues. Per germline, CDR1 KGHSH and CDR2 LQKENI.

The rearrangement joins TRBV7-2 to TRBJ2-7, with no clear D. CDR1 and CDR2 (germline): SGHTA, FQGNSA. V lost 0 bases to trimming and J lost 7 bases, with 13 bases between them. The CDR3 runs 14 residues. The CDR3 here is CASSLAADLWEQYF. In DNA, the CDR3 is TGTGCCAGCAGCTTAGCGGCTGATTTGTGGGAGCAGTACTTC.

The CDR3, as DNA: TGTGCCAGCAAGGGTCTCGGGACAGCCAGTCAGGCCCTCCACTTT. Its protein product is CASKGLGTASQALHF. This chain links TRBV2 with TRBJ1-6; TRBD1 aligns across 7 bases. This CDR3 region has 15 residues. Germline V gene data show CDR1 as SNHLY and CDR2 as FYNNEI. J gave up 14 bases and V 7 bases, and 17 bases lay outside the gene matches.

The chain uses TRBV7-9 and TRBJ2-4, with 10 bases that match TRBD1. V lost 3 bases, J lost 5 bases, and 4 bases stayed unmatched. The CDR3 loop spans 15 amino acids. Germline lookup yields CDR1 SEHNR and CDR2 FQNEAQ (reference sequence). The CDR3 protein is CASSLSGTGENIQYF. For the CDR3, the DNA is TGTGCCAGCAGCTTGTCTGGGACAGGGGAAAACATTCAGTACTTC. Together with reference TRBV7-9 and TRBJ2-4, the CDR3 gives the full variable domain: DTGVSQNPRHKITKRGQNVTFRCDPISEHNRLYWYRQTLGQGPEFLTYFQNEAQLEKSRLLSDRFSAERPKGSFSTLEIQRTEQGDSAMYLCASSLSGTGENIQYFGAGTRLSVL.

The chain is built from TRBV28 and TRBJ1-4, with D tentatively TRBD1 (6 bases). The CDR3 spans 16 residues. Germline CDR1 and CDR2: MDHEN and SYDVKM. V was shortened by 5 bases and J by 0 bases, with 13 bases between the two germline ends. CDR3 amino acids: CASSDNRASTNEKLFF. The CDR3 DNA reads as TGTGCCAGCAGTGATAACAGGGCGTCAACTAATGAAAAACTGTTTTTT.